The 3 T cell receptor beta chains below were found in one sample sequenced in a study of blood T cell repertoires in COVID-19. Here immunoSEQ multiplex PCR was the method, and the copy in TCRdb shows in-frame clones only, minus some. Of about 260,000 clones detected, roughly nine tenths appear once; the ten largest clones hold around 3%. Sample: PBMCs or T cells enriched from blood (not recorded which). The receptors shown here come from a woman in her forties or fifties who had recovered from COVID-19.

This clone was observed a single time. V usage is TRBV4-3 and J usage is TRBJ2-7, with D maybe TRBD1 (5 bases). Trimming cost V 4 bases and J 1 base, with 8 bases left between them. The germline CDR1 and CDR2 sequences are LGHNA and YSLEER. CDR3 length equals 13 residues. For the CDR3, the DNA is TGCGCCAGCAGCCTTAGGGGTTCCTACGAGCAGTACTTC. This translates into CASSLRGSYEQYF.

V usage is TRBV5-1 and J usage is TRBJ1-6, with a weak D call TRBD1 (6 bases). The CDR3 has 16 amino acids. Germline V gene lookup returns CDR1 SGHRS and CDR2 YFSETQ. Trimming pared 4 bases from V and 5 bases from J, leaving 16 bases between. CDR3 protein: CASSAGAGNDNSPLHF. CDR3 in DNA: TGCGCCAGCAGCGCAGGGGCAGGAAATGATAATTCACCCCTCCACTTT. The variable domain in full, completed from reference TRBV5-1 and TRBJ1-6, reads KAGVTQTPRYLIKTRGQQVTLSCSPISGHRSVSWYQQTPGQGLQFLFEYFSETQRNKGNFPGRFSGRQFSNSRSEMNVSTLELGDSALYLCASSAGAGNDNSPLHFGNGTRLTVT.

The sample holds one count of this clone. This chain links TRBV2 with TRBJ1-1, with 9 positions matching TRBD1. The germline V gene has CDR1 SNHLY and CDR2 FYNNEI. The junction had 5 bases not matched to a gene; V was cut back by 6 bases and J by 0 bases. This CDR3 region has 15 residues. The CDR3 DNA follows: TGTGCCAGCAGGGGGACAGGGTATTTGAACACTGAAGCTTTCTTT. Translated: CASRGTGYLNTEAFF.